This T cell receptor (beta chain) was captured in a study of blood T cell repertoires in COVID-19 (dated by TCRdb to the early 2020s). Background on the whole study: Samples covering the acute and convalescent phases of COVID-19 were provided by collaborators in the United States, Italy and Spain. A de-identified subject ID, COVID-19 status, age in years and sex were almost always included in the sample metadata. HLA class I and class II types, where available, came from metadata supplied by the sample provider rather than from assay-based typing. The material from the prospective study consisted of cDNA or gDNA derived from T cells, B-cell-depleted T cells, or PBMCs. The repertoires were released in a freely available public database meant as a resource for research on the immune response to SARS-CoV-2. Deeply sampled blood TCRbeta repertoires from subjects exposed to, actively infected with, or recovered from COVID-19 were included in the dataset. Samples were obtained from the ongoing ImmuneRACE study (first 160 participants) and from 1,200 or so subjects provided by 6 global collaborators.

Each collaborating institution followed its own protocols to collect whole blood in K2EDTA tubes. For TCRbeta analysis, collaborators shipped samples as frozen whole blood, isolated PBMCs, or DNA extracted from either of those sample types. The immunoSEQ Assay, a bias-controlled multiplex PCR, was used to amplify TCRbeta CDR3 regions from genomic DNA. On the authors' methods: Within the assay, amplification of reference gene primers was used to estimate how many nucleated cells each sample contained. To quantify the absolute abundance of each unique TCRbeta CDR3 rearrangement, sequence reads were collapsed and filtered. For each sample, productive Simpson clonality was calculated as the square root of Simpson's diversity index across productive rearrangements. What TCRdb holds here is the immuneACCESS table cut down to in-frame rearrangements. Part of the clones is not present; checked against another copy, under half of the missing clones reflect an unresolved V gene, and the others are unexplained. That table furnishes V, J and clone size, whereas the DNA furnished D and trimming. Across this sample there are 110,000 to 150,000 clones, with 75% to 90% seen only once. Approximately 3% of the sample is taken by the ten largest.

To note about this clone: There is no known antigen for this receptor. No base quality values were provided; no much bigger clone lies one nucleotide off.

Beyond this particular receptor, the publication reports: Clinical and demographic metadata were provided uncurated, with the amount varying by source and participant.

This clonotype was sampled from a woman in her sixties with active COVID-19. Sequences were obtained from peripheral blood.

The CDR3 amino acid sequence is: CASSPNPGLHFYEQYF. In nucleotide form, the sequence is TGTGCCAGCAGCCCCAACCCGGGACTACATTTCTACGAGCAGTACTTC. This receptor chain uses TRBV5-4 and TRBJ2-7, with 7 bases in between that match TRBD2. CDR3 length: 16 amino acids, cysteine to phenylalanine. Only CDR3 DNA is held: 48 bases, read in frame from base 1. V loses 4 bases at its end and J loses 3 bases; junction bases beyond the gene matches: 13. CDR1 SGHNT and CDR2 YYREEE are derived from the germline V gene (reference sequence).